This T cell receptor beta chain comes out of a study of post-analysis software for immune sequencing data (dated by TCRdb to 2015 to 2017). For the study in its entirety: The recorded disease courses included relapsing-remitting, secondary progressive and progressive-relapsing multiple sclerosis, and some patients had no subtype annotation. A subset of samples was prepared in parallel using single-end sample barcoding, then pooled and co-amplified after Illumina adapter ligation. Patient repertoires were compared against ten to eleven previously published healthy control repertoires from donors aged about 6 to 26 years.

General findings and caveats noted by the study authors: About 5 TRBV segments, including TRBV5-6, TRBV5-1 and TRBV20-1, were significantly more frequent in patients than controls. Compared with controls, multiple sclerosis patients had significantly lower normalized Chao1 diversity, a finding suggesting substantial peripheral T-cell clonal expansion. The multiple sclerosis patient group was slightly younger than the control group. Direct clustering with F measure showed strong co-clustering of samples prepared in the same batch, prompting a batch-effect correction.

From the cysteine through the phenylalanine, the CDR3 covers 15 amino acids. Only the CDR3 DNA is retained, 45 bases long and in frame from the first base. CDR1 SNHLY and CDR2 FYNNEI are derived from the germline V gene. The trim is 3 bases for V and 5 bases for J, with a gap of 17 bases between the germline ends. Libraries were prepared through PCR. TCRdb names Illumina HiSeq 2500 as the instrument used. To reduce PCR and sequencing biases, unique molecular identifiers were built into the TCR beta cDNA libraries. Every 1 to 10 million input T cells yielded approximately 500,000 cDNA molecules, meaning each molecule approximated one T cell. Patient libraries were prepared and sequenced with the same protocol used for the earlier healthy control dataset. Within a given batch, samples were prepared together, multiplexed and sequenced on the same HiSeq lane. As for how the authors treated the data: Raw barcoded reads were processed with MIGEC, discarding single-read molecular identifier groups before consensus assembly and CDR3 extraction. VDJtools was used for post-analysis of the clonotype tables, with diversity normalized by down-sampling every dataset to the smallest sample size. To correct batch-related cross-sample contamination, repertoire overlap clustering matched CDR3 amino acid sequences but not nucleotide sequences. TCRdb reprocessed the public reads (quality trimming at Q25 with fastp, clone calling with MiXCR) and kept in-frame beta chains. A single entry per CDR3 protein holds the most common genes and DNA from its merged rows. These V and J calls are TCRdb output, not the study's own analysis. The sample contains about 540,000 distinct CDR3 sequences, 30% to 40% of them found a single time. Together, the top ten hold about 6% of the sample.

A word on this clonotype: The antigen it recognizes is unknown. Base-call qualities are not available, and no considerably larger clone is one nucleotide away.

To demonstrate the VDJtools post-analysis software, the study profiled TCR beta repertoires from the peripheral blood of about 13 young patients with multiple sclerosis. The multiple sclerosis patients were children and adolescents ranging in age from roughly 6 to 15 years. The receptor was derived from a girl aged 2-17 years with multiple sclerosis. Sequenced: blood. The rearrangement joined TRBV2 to TRBJ2-7, with TRBD1 as a weak D call on 6 bases. The bases are TGTGCCAGCAGTGATAGGGGGTTCGGGTCCGACGAGCAGTACTTC. This gives the protein CASSDRGFGSDEQYF.